The 29 T cell receptor beta chains given below trace back to one sample, sequenced in a study of PD-1 blockade in classical Hodgkin lymphoma. Here immunoSEQ multiplex PCR was the method, and the copy in TCRdb shows in-frame clones only, minus some. The sample holds 25,000 to 35,000 clones, under 95% seen once. Time point reported: newly diagnosed, previously untreated cHL patient sample. Source material: peripheral blood mononuclear cells (PBMCs). The receptors originated from a human donor with classical Hodgkin lymphoma.

This chain joins TRBV7-6 and TRBJ2-3, with 9 bases that match TRBD2. J gave up 8 bases and V 5 bases, and 11 bases lay outside the gene matches. The CDR3 length is 15 residues. Looked up from germline, CDR1 is SGHVS and CDR2 is FNYEAQ. This CDR3 is CASSQAQSGRRTQYF. CDR3 nucleotide sequence: TGTGCCAGCAGCCAAGCCCAAAGCGGGAGGCGTACGCAGTATTTT.

The J gene is TRBJ2-2, the V gene TRBV27; no reliable D call. Trimming stripped 2 bases from V and 7 bases from J, with 11 bases between. The CDR3 extends over 14 amino acids. Germline V gene lookup returns CDR1 MNHEY and CDR2 SMNVEV (reference sequence). CDR3 residues: CASSLGRMNGELFF. The CDR3, as DNA: TGTGCCAGCAGTTTAGGTAGAATGAACGGGGAGCTGTTTTTT.

The chain employs TRBV28 and TRBJ1-2; TRBD1 agrees at 9 bases. J was trimmed by 4 bases and V by 5 bases; bases with no gene match: 11. The CDR3 contains 16 residues. Germline CDR1 MDHEN, CDR2 SYDVKM. Here the CDR3 reads CASSPTEGQGFYGYTF. In DNA, the CDR3 is TGTGCCAGCAGTCCCACCGAGGGACAGGGCTTCTATGGCTACACCTTC.

The V and J genes are TRBV5-1 and TRBJ2-1, with D perhaps TRBD1 (6 bases). V shed 4 bases and J shed 8 bases, with 16 bases lying between them. CDR1 and CDR2 (germline): SGHRS, YFSETQ. CDR3 size: 14 residues. The CDR3 protein is CASSRTGPRDEQFF. The CDR3 coding sequence is TGCGCCAGCAGCCGTACAGGGCCGAGAGATGAGCAGTTCTTC.

This chain joins TRBV7-8 and TRBJ1-1, with D unclear. V dropped 1 base and J dropped 0 bases, with 12 bases sitting between them. CDR3 size: 16 residues. Germline CDR1 is SGHVS and CDR2 is FQNEAQ. CDR3 amino acids: CASSLVAVRLNTEAFF. For the CDR3, the DNA is TGTGCCAGCAGCTTAGTAGCGGTTCGGCTGAACACTGAAGCTTTCTTT.

The gene calls are TRBV5-1 and TRBJ2-1; unclear D gene. V shed 0 bases and J shed 7 bases, with 17 bases lying between them. The CDR3 length is 16 residues. Germline CDR1 and CDR2: SGHRS and YFSETQ. CDR3 DNA sequence: TGCGCCAGCAGCTTGGTAGGTCTGACTCCTGGGAATGAGCAGTTCTTC. Protein: CASSLVGLTPGNEQFF.

The chain couples TRBV2 to TRBJ2-5, with 8 bases matching TRBD2. Germline V gene lookup returns CDR1 SNHLY and CDR2 FYNNEI. This CDR3 is built from 15 residues. Trimming removed 5 bases from V and 9 bases from J; junction bases left unmatched: 14. CDR3 sequence reads: CASSFEAFPGGAQYF. The CDR3 DNA follows: TGTGCCAGCAGTTTCGAGGCCTTCCCGGGGGGGGCCCAGTACTTC.

The V call is TRBV5-4, the J call TRBJ2-1; D unresolved. V was clipped by 4 bases and J by 9 bases, with 17 bases between them. CDR3 length: 14 residues. Per germline, CDR1 SGHNT and CDR2 YYREEE (reference sequence). The DNA of the CDR3 is TGTGCCAGCAGCCCGTGGGCCCTCACGGGTGAGCAGTTCTTC. Translated: CASSPWALTGEQFF. The whole variable domain, filled in from reference TRBV5-4 and TRBJ2-1, reads ETGVTQSPTHLIKTRGQQVTLRCSSQSGHNTVSWYQQALGQGPQFIFQYYREEENGRGNFPPRFSGLQFPNYSSELNVNALELDDSALYLCASSPWALTGEQFFGPGTRLTVL.

The V gene is TRBV5-6, the J gene TRBJ2-2, with 7 bases identical to TRBD1. The V segment lost 9 bases and the J segment 4 bases; nucleotides outside the gene matches: 9. Germline values: CDR1 SGHDT, CDR2 YYEEEE. The CDR3 runs 14 residues. The CDR3 sequence is CATTTGFGTGELFF. CDR3 sequence (DNA): TGTGCCACCACGACAGGGTTCGGCACCGGGGAGCTGTTTTTT.

The J gene is TRBJ1-5, the V gene TRBV10-3; D gene unclear. Between the trimmed V and J ends, which lost 11 bases and 0 bases, there was a span of 17 bases. The germline gives CDR1 ENHRY, CDR2 SYGVKD. The CDR3 runs to 15 residues. The CDR3 is CASNPAPTSNQPQHF. The CDR3 DNA reads TGTGCCTCCAACCCCGCACCTACTAGCAATCAGCCCCAGCATTTT.

The chain carries TRBV7-6 and TRBJ2-1; 10 nucleotides match TRBD2. The trim removed 5 bases at V and 5 bases at J, leaving 6 bases unmatched. Germline CDR1 and CDR2: SGHVS and FNYEAQ. CDR3 length: 15 amino acids. CDR3 in amino acids: CASSPGLAENNEQFF. In DNA form, the CDR3 reads TGTGCCAGCAGCCCAGGACTAGCGGAAAACAATGAGCAGTTCTTC.

Remarks on this clone: The junction shows a germline mismatch at one end, possibly a read error. The chain is built from TRBV27 and TRBJ1-2, with a possible D match to TRBD1 (5 bases). The CDR3 runs to 15 residues. CDR1 and CDR2 from the germline V gene are MNHEY and SMNVEV (reference sequence). This chain's CDR3 is CASRTSDSGLYGHTF. The DNA of the CDR3 is TGTGCCAGCAGGACAAGCGACAGCGGACTCTATGGCCACACCTTC.

This chain joins TRBV5-1 and TRBJ2-1; 8 bases agree with TRBD2. This CDR3 is 15 amino acids long. Per germline, CDR1 SGHRS and CDR2 YFSETQ. The V and J ends lost 4 bases and 0 bases, in that order; junction bases with no gene match: 3. CDR3 loop: CASSESGSSYNEQFF. CDR3 DNA sequence: TGCGCCAGCAGCGAAAGCGGGAGCTCCTACAATGAGCAGTTCTTC.

The chain carries TRBV7-9 and TRBJ1-2, with a possible D match to TRBD1 (5 bases). This CDR3 spans 15 amino acids. With 5 bases removed from V and 3 bases from J, the gap between germline ends came to 16 bases. CDR1 is SEHNR, CDR2 FQNEAQ, per germline (reference sequence). The CDR3 region has the DNA TGTGCCAGCAGCCTACAGGAGGGCCTCGACTATGGCTACACCTTC. As protein: CASSLQEGLDYGYTF. The full variable domain, its missing parts supplied by reference TRBV7-9 and TRBJ1-2, is DTGVSQNPRHKITKRGQNVTFRCDPISEHNRLYWYRQTLGQGPEFLTYFQNEAQLEKSRLLSDRFSAERPKGSFSTLEIQRTEQGDSAMYLCASSLQEGLDYGYTFGSGTRLTVV.

The V and J genes are TRBV5-1 and TRBJ1-1, with TRBD1 identical over 7 bases. J lost 4 bases, V lost 6 bases, and 9 bases had no gene match. Germline CDR1 and CDR2: SGHRS and YFSETQ. The CDR3 spans 14 residues. CDR3 sequence: CASTSTGPVTEAFF. DNA for the CDR3: TGCGCCAGCACCTCGACAGGGCCCGTCACTGAAGCTTTCTTT.

The genes are TRBV2 and TRBJ2-7; TRBD1 agrees at 8 bases. Germline values: CDR1 SNHLY, CDR2 FYNNEI. This CDR3 region has 13 residues. Trimming at V came to 6 bases and at J to 3 bases, leaving 4 bases not matched to a gene. The CDR3 coding sequence is TGTGCCAGCAGCCTGGACAGGGACTACGAGCAGTACTTC. It translates to CASSLDRDYEQYF.

The V and J genes are TRBV28 and TRBJ1-3, with D perhaps matching TRBD1 (5 bases). Per germline, CDR1 MDHEN and CDR2 SYDVKM. CDR3 length: 14 residues. V was shortened by 6 bases and J by 0 bases, with 9 bases between the two germline ends. The CDR3 bases are TGTGCCAGCAGATCGACAGACTCTGGAAACACCATATATTTT. Translated, it gives CASRSTDSGNTIYF.

The chain uses TRBV4-1 and TRBJ2-7, with 7 bases lining up with TRBD2. Germline V gene data show CDR1 as MGHRA and CDR2 as YSYEKL. Trimming cost V 3 bases and J 0 bases; bases outside gene matches: 8. The CDR3 loop spans 16 amino acids. The DNA of the CDR3 is TGCGCCAGCAGCCAGTATATAGCGGGTAGCTCCTACGAGCAGTACTTC. As protein: CASSQYIAGSSYEQYF.

The chain uses TRBV27 and TRBJ1-1; TRBD1 agrees at 9 bases. V shed 5 bases and J 5 bases; nucleotides not matched to a gene: 6. This CDR3 is built from 14 residues. Per germline, CDR1 MNHEY and CDR2 SMNVEV (reference sequence). CDR3 nucleotides: TGTGCCAGCAGTGACGACAGGGGGAATACTGAAGCTTTCTTT. Its translation is CASSDDRGNTEAFF.

The chain combines TRBV5-1 with TRBJ1-1, with no clear D. Germline values: CDR1 SGHRS, CDR2 YFSETQ. With 3 bases removed from V and 0 bases from J, the gap between germline ends came to 12 bases. The CDR3 extends over 15 amino acids. The CDR3 DNA follows: TGCGCCAGCAGCTCAATCTCAGATATGAACACTGAAGCTTTCTTT. Encoded protein: CASSSISDMNTEAFF.

This clone was counted a single time. The genes are TRBV4-1 and TRBJ2-7; 7 bases are a match to TRBD2. The CDR3 runs to 14 residues. The junction had 7 bases not matched to a gene; V was cut back by 6 bases and J by 2 bases. CDR1 and CDR2 (germline): MGHRA, YSYEKL. The DNA for the CDR3 is TGCGCCAGCAGTCAGCGCGGGGGTCCCTACGAGCAGTACTTC. Protein sequence: CASSQRGGPYEQYF.

The rearrangement joins TRBV5-4 to TRBJ2-2; D gene uncertain. CDR1 and CDR2 from the germline V gene are SGHNT and YYREEE (reference sequence). Trimming shortened V by 4 bases and J by 0 bases, and 10 bases separated the two germline ends. The CDR3 is made up of 15 amino acids. CDR3 coding DNA: TGTGCCAGCAGCAATTCAAGAGCGAACACCGGGGAGCTGTTTTTT. It specifies CASSNSRANTGELFF. Full variable domain (outside the CDR3, taken from reference TRBV5-4 and TRBJ2-2): ETGVTQSPTHLIKTRGQQVTLRCSSQSGHNTVSWYQQALGQGPQFIFQYYREEENGRGNFPPRFSGLQFPNYSSELNVNALELDDSALYLCASSNSRANTGELFFGEGSRLTVL.

V usage is TRBV6-1 and J usage is TRBJ1-5, with a tentative D call TRBD1 (5 bases). The germline gives CDR1 MNHNS, CDR2 SASEGT. V shed 7 bases and J shed 5 bases, with 15 bases lying between them. The CDR3 contains 14 residues. CDR3 in amino acids: CASTRGREDQPQHF. The DNA of the CDR3 is TGTGCCAGCACCAGAGGCAGGGAGGATCAGCCCCAGCATTTT.

The V and J genes are TRBV2 and TRBJ2-3; tentatively, D is TRBD1 or TRBD2 (6 bases each). Trimming left V 6 bases short and J 9 bases short, with 13 bases between. This CDR3 spans 12 amino acids. Germline V gene data show CDR1 as SNHLY and CDR2 as FYNNEI. For the CDR3, the DNA is TGTGCCAGCAGAACCAGGAGGGGGACGCAGTATTTT. Translating it yields CASRTRRGTQYF.

This clone was recorded only once. V usage is TRBV25-1 and J usage is TRBJ2-2; 9 nucleotides agree with TRBD2. V shed 2 bases, J shed 6 bases, and the junction held 10 bases outside the gene matches. Per the germline V gene, CDR1 is MGHDK and CDR2 is SYGVNS. The CDR3 spans 17 residues. CDR3 DNA sequence: TGTGCCAGCAGTGAAACATTAGCGGGAGCGCGAGCCGGGGAGCTGTTTTTT. This gives the protein CASSETLAGARAGELFF.

The chain couples TRBV13 to TRBJ1-1, with a possible D match to TRBD1 (6 bases). Trimming removed 4 bases at V and 0 bases at J, with 9 bases between. CDR1 and CDR2 (germline): PRHDT, FYEKMQ (reference sequence). This CDR3 comprises 14 residues. CDR3 coding DNA: TGTGCCAGCAGCTCCGACAGGCTGAACACTGAAGCTTTCTTT. It yields the protein CASSSDRLNTEAFF.

The V call is TRBV5-1, the J call TRBJ1-1; maybe TRBD1 (6 bases). CDR3 length equals 14 residues. CDR1 is SGHRS and CDR2 is YFSETQ in the germline V gene. The V end was cut by 2 bases, the J end by 6 bases, with 14 bases between. The CDR3 sequence is CASSLTGSTPEAFF. The CDR3 nucleotides are TGCGCCAGCAGCTTAACAGGGTCTACCCCTGAAGCTTTCTTT.

The chain recombines TRBV19 with TRBJ1-5; TRBD1 aligns across 9 bases. J lost 0 bases, V lost 6 bases, and 12 bases had no gene match. The germline V gene encodes CDR1 LNHDA and CDR2 SQIVND (reference sequence). The CDR3 sequence is 18 residues long. CDR3 amino acids: CASSRYYGTGYSNQPQHF. The CDR3 DNA sequence: TGTGCCAGTAGCAGATATTACGGGACAGGGTATAGCAATCAGCCCCAGCATTTT.

V gene TRBV7-9 combines with J gene TRBJ1-4, with D uncertain. Germline CDR1 and CDR2: SEHNR and FQNEAQ (reference sequence). The germline V and J ends were trimmed by 5 bases and 2 bases, with 6 bases remaining between them. The CDR3 loop spans 13 amino acids. The CDR3 DNA follows: TGTGCCAGCAGCGATAGTACTAATGAAAAACTGTTTTTT. It is translated as CASSDSTNEKLFF.